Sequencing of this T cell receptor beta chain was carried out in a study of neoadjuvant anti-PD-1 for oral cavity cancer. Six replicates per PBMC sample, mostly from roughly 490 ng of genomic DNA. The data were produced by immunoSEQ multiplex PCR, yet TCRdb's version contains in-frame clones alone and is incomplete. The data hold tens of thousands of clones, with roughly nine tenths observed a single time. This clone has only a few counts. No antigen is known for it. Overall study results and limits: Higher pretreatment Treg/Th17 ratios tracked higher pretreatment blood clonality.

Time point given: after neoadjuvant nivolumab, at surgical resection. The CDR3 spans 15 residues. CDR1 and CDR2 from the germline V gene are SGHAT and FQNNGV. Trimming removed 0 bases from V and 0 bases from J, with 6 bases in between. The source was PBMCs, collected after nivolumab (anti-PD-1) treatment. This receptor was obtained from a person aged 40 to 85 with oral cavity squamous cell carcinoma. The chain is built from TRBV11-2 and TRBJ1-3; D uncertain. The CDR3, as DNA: TGTGCCAGCAGCTTAGATAGCAACTCTGGAAACACCATATATTTT. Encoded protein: CASSLDSNSGNTIYF.